One and the same sample provided the 28 T cell receptor beta chains below, sequenced in a study of T cells in Graves' hyperthyroidism and ophthalmopathy. The CDR3 regions of TCR beta were amplified from RNA transcripts. The TCR CDR3 was amplified in a first-round RT-PCR using the HTBI primer set. TCRdb re-called the multiplex PCR reads through MiXCR, storing one row per CDR3 protein. This sample has roughly 700,000 distinct CDR3 sequences, with roughly 15% found just once. Material for sequencing was blood. Receptors originate from a woman between 18 and 29 years old with Graves' hyperthyroidism.

The chain's CDR3 is CASSRDGLGYTF. The CDR3 DNA reads as TGTGCCAGCAGCCGAGACGGGCTGGGCTACACCTTC. The chain links TRBV6-2 or TRBV6-3 to TRBJ1-2; D gene ambiguous. Germline loops: CDR1 MNHEY, CDR2 SVGEGT. The V and J ends lost 6 bases and 8 bases respectively, with 13 bases between them. CDR3 length equals 12 residues.

This clonotype was observed a few times. The rearrangement uses TRBV7-8 and TRBJ2-7; TRBD2 agrees at 8 bases. The CDR3 extends over 12 amino acids. Germline V CDR1 and CDR2: SGHVS, FQNEAQ. J lost 9 bases, V lost 2 bases, and 3 bases had no gene match. CDR3 sequence (DNA): TGTGCCAGCAGCTTAAGCGGGAGAGTGCAGTACTTC. Protein: CASSLSGRVQYF.

This clonotype was counted at least ten times. The chain combines TRBV30 with TRBJ1-1; D call uncertain. V lost 1 base to trimming and J lost 4 bases, with 13 bases between them. This CDR3 spans 14 amino acids. In germline, CDR1 is GTSNPN, CDR2 SVGIG (reference sequence). CDR3 sequence: CAWSGYTRFTEAFF. The CDR3 region has the DNA TGTGCCTGGAGTGGGTATACGAGGTTCACTGAAGCTTTCTTT.

This clonotype was seen only a few times. The genes are TRBV20-1 and TRBJ1-2; no firm D call. Germline values: CDR1 DFQATT, CDR2 SNEGSKA (reference sequence). Deletions cut 4 bases from V and 4 bases from J, with 13 bases between. The CDR3 length is 13 residues. CDR3 nucleotide sequence: TGCAGTGCTAAGGAGGGATCTCTCTATGGCTACACCTTC. Its protein is CSAKEGSLYGYTF.

This clonotype was seen repeatedly, ten times or more. V usage is TRBV4-3 and J usage is TRBJ1-2, with TRBD1 as a possible D gene (6 bases). This CDR3 comprises 14 residues. CDR1 is LGHNA and CDR2 is YSLEER in the germline V gene. V lost 4 bases, J lost 4 bases, and 13 bases lay in between. The CDR3 DNA sequence: TGCGCCAGCAGCCTCACCGGACAGAGCTATGGCTACACCTTC. As protein: CASSLTGQSYGYTF.

This clonotype occurred many times. The rearrangement joins TRBV20-1 to TRBJ2-7; 9 nucleotides agree with TRBD1. Germline-derived CDR1 and CDR2 are DFQATT and SNEGSKA (reference sequence). The V segment lost 4 bases and the J segment 5 bases; nucleotides outside the gene matches: 12. The CDR3 is made up of 15 amino acids. The CDR3 sequence: CSAKGRDRESHEQYF. In nucleotides, the CDR3 is TGCAGTGCTAAGGGCCGGGACAGGGAGAGCCACGAGCAGTACTTC.

This clonotype was detected only a few times. J is TRBJ1-4 and V is TRBV30; D perhaps matches TRBD1 (5 bases). The germline gives CDR1 GTSNPN, CDR2 SVGIG (reference sequence). Deletions cut 4 bases from V and 7 bases from J, with 19 bases between. The CDR3 loop spans 15 amino acids. The CDR3 region has the DNA TGTGCCTGGACCCTAAAGACAGAAAGTCCTGAAAAACTGTTTTTT. Protein: CAWTLKTESPEKLFF.

In this sample, this clonotype turned up many times. The rearrangement links TRBV20-1 to TRBJ2-5, with D perhaps matching TRBD1 (6 bases). CDR1 and CDR2 from the germline V gene are DFQATT and SNEGSKA (reference sequence). V was clipped by 6 bases and J by 3 bases, with 11 bases between them. This CDR3 has 12 residues. The CDR3 DNA sequence: TGCAGTGCGCTTGACAGGAAAGAGACCCAGTACTTC. This translates into CSALDRKETQYF.

The CDR3 nucleotides are TGTGCCAGCAGTCTACATGGCAATCAGCCCCAGCATTTT. This sequence encodes CASSLHGNQPQHF. The chain is built from TRBV12-3 or TRBV12-4 and TRBJ1-5; D unclear. V was clipped by 5 bases and J by 2 bases, with 7 bases between them. The CDR3 is 13 residues long.

The table lists this clonotype with a few counts. The chain joins TRBV9 to TRBJ2-3; 10 bases agree with TRBD2. J gave up 4 bases and V 0 bases, and 5 bases lay outside the gene matches. The V gene's germline CDR1 is SGDLS and CDR2 YYNGEE. The CDR3 loop spans 16 amino acids. In DNA form, the CDR3 reads TGTGCCAGCAGCGTAGCAGCGGGAGGGCCGGCAGATACGCAGTATTTT. The encoded protein is CASSVAAGGPADTQYF.

This clonotype has a count of ten or more. This chain links TRBV5-1 with TRBJ2-1, with a possible D match to TRBD1 (6 bases). Germline V CDR1 and CDR2: SGHRS, YFSETQ. The CDR3 contains 16 residues. The V end was cut by 0 bases, the J end by 6 bases, with 16 bases between. Here the CDR3 DNA reads TGCGCCAGCAGCTTGGGTGGACAGCCTGAAGGCAATGAGCAGTTCTTC. It codes for CASSLGGQPEGNEQFF.

This clonotype showed up many times. V and J are TRBV29-1 and TRBJ1-1; 11 nucleotides line up with TRBD1. CDR1 is SQVTM, CDR2 ANQGSEA, per germline. Trimming took 5 bases from V and 0 from J; bases not matched to a gene: 5. The CDR3 is 15 residues long. The CDR3 DNA reads as TGCAGCGTTACCGGGACAGGGGGACTGAACACTGAAGCTTTCTTT. Amino acid sequence: CSVTGTGGLNTEAFF. The entire variable domain, with the rest obtained from reference TRBV29-1 and TRBJ1-1, is as follows: SAVISQKPSRDICQRGTSLTIQCQVDSQVTMMFWYRQQPGQSLTLIATANQGSEATYESGFVIDKFPISRPNLTFSTLTVSNMSPEDSSIYLCSVTGTGGLNTEAFFGQGTRLTVV.

This chain connects TRBV18 to TRBJ1-2; 7 nucleotides agree with TRBD1. Germline lookup yields CDR1 KGHSH and CDR2 LQKENI. The CDR3 runs to 14 residues. Trimming cost V 3 bases and J 4 bases; bases outside gene matches: 5. The CDR3 here is CASSPQTGSYGYTF. In nucleotides, the CDR3 is TGTGCCAGCTCACCCCAGACAGGGAGCTATGGCTACACCTTC.

This clonotype has only a few counts. At one boundary the junction diverges from the germline segment, which might be a read error. CDR3 DNA sequence: TGTGCTAGCAGCTTAAGGATGGGATCGGAGCTGTTTTTT. Translation gives CASSLRMGSELFF. This sequence joins TRBV7-7 and TRBJ2-2; D call uncertain. The CDR3 loop spans 13 amino acids. Germline V CDR1 and CDR2: SSHAT, FNYEAQ (reference sequence). Variable domain in full (rest from reference TRBV7-7 and TRBJ2-2): GAGVSQSPRYKVTKRGQDVTLRCDPISSHATLYWYQQALGQGPEFLTYFNYEAQPDKSGLPSDRFSAERPEGSISTLTIQRTEQRDSAMYRCASSLRMGSELFFGEGSRLTVL.

V usage is TRBV7-2 and J usage is TRBJ2-7, with D perhaps matching TRBD2 (5 bases). CDR3 size: 12 residues. Germline V lookup: CDR1 SGHTA, CDR2 FQGNSA. The V end lost 2 bases, the J end lost 6 bases, and 8 bases lay between the germline ends. Written as DNA, the CDR3 is TGTGCCAGCAGCTTATCTAGCCGCGAGCAGTACTTC. Residues: CASSLSSREQYF.

This clonotype was observed many times. V is TRBV12-3 or TRBV12-4 and J is TRBJ1-5, with TRBD1 as a possible D gene (5 bases). CDR3 length: 13 residues. The V gene lost 3 bases and the J gene lost 9 bases, with 12 bases spanning the gap. CDR3 sequence reads: CASSFGAGRPQHF. CDR3 DNA sequence: TGTGCCAGCAGTTTTGGGGCGGGTAGGCCCCAGCATTTT.

This chain links TRBV10-3 with TRBJ2-7; D gene uncertain. V lost 3 bases, J lost 3 bases, and 6 bases lay in between. The CDR3 contains 12 residues. Germline values: CDR1 ENHRY, CDR2 SYGVKD. The chain's CDR3 is CAISEHNYEQYF. CDR3 bases: TGTGCCATCAGTGAACACAACTACGAGCAGTACTTC.

The table lists this clonotype with a few counts. V and J are TRBV29-1 and TRBJ2-7; 9 bases are a match to TRBD1. There are 12 residues in the CDR3. CDR1 is SQVTM and CDR2 is ANQGSEA in the germline V gene. Unmatched junction bases numbered 6, after V lost 6 bases and J lost 6 bases. The CDR3 region is CSVGEGQGEQYF. For the CDR3, the DNA is TGCAGCGTCGGCGAGGGACAGGGCGAGCAGTACTTC.

This clonotype was seen more than once but under ten times. The rearrangement uses TRBV30 and TRBJ2-2; TRBD2 agrees at 12 bases. V was clipped by 1 base and J by 5 bases; unmatched bases: 11. The CDR3 sequence is 18 residues long. Germline-derived CDR1 and CDR2 are GTSNPN and SVGIG (reference sequence). CDR3 amino acids: CAWSGVFGLAGNTGELFF. CDR3 DNA: TGTGCCTGGAGTGGTGTGTTCGGACTAGCGGGGAATACCGGGGAGCTGTTTTTT.

In its sample, this clonotype was seen many times. The chain has TRBV7-3 and TRBJ1-1, with 8 bases identical to TRBD1. V gave up 0 bases and J gave up 5 bases; unmatched junction bases: 14. Germline V gives CDR1 SGHTA, CDR2 FQGTGA. The CDR3 sequence is 18 residues long. The CDR3 here is CASSLTGTGGSGVTEAFF. In DNA form, the CDR3 reads TGTGCCAGCAGCTTAACGGGGACAGGAGGATCGGGGGTAACTGAAGCTTTCTTT.

This clonotype came up a few times. The chain joins TRBV12-3 or TRBV12-4 to TRBJ2-4, with a possible D match to TRBD1 (5 bases). The CDR3 loop spans 16 amino acids. Trimming took off 1 base at V and 3 bases at J, with 13 bases between the two ends. Here the CDR3 reads CASSLGQGFVKNIQYF. CDR3 in DNA: TGTGCCAGCAGTTTAGGGCAGGGCTTTGTCAAAAACATTCAGTACTTC.

The chain has TRBV20-1 and TRBJ1-5; possible D gene TRBD1, 6 bases. The CDR3 extends over 16 amino acids. V lost 4 bases, J lost 7 bases, and 23 bases lay in between. The germline V gene has CDR1 DFQATT and CDR2 SNEGSKA (reference sequence). CDR3 sequence (DNA): TGCAGTGCTAAGGGGGGGACATGGGGCCGGACCCAGCCCCAGCATTTT. Translated: CSAKGGTWGRTQPQHF.

This clonotype was recorded at least ten times. The chain carries TRBV24-1 and TRBJ2-1, with D perhaps matching TRBD1 or TRBD2 (5 bases each). CDR3 length equals 15 residues. Germline V gives CDR1 KGHDR, CDR2 SFDVKD. V was clipped by 5 bases and J by 9 bases, with 19 bases between them. The chain's CDR3 is CATSAPRGGRSEQFF. The CDR3 DNA is TGTGCCACCAGTGCCCCGAGGGGTGGTAGGAGTGAGCAGTTCTTC.

This clonotype was counted ten times or more. The V and J genes are TRBV28 and TRBJ1-1, with D possibly being TRBD1 (5 bases). CDR1 and CDR2 from the germline V gene are MDHEN and SYDVKM. This CDR3 spans 16 amino acids. V lost 2 bases, J lost 11 bases, and 24 bases lay in between. The CDR3 loop is CASSLIPERRTSEAFF. The CDR3 coding sequence is TGTGCCAGCAGTTTAATACCAGAACGGAGGACAAGTGAGGCTTTCTTT.

The chain links TRBV6-2 or TRBV6-3 to TRBJ2-1; D remains ambiguous. CDR3 length equals 16 residues. Germline V lookup: CDR1 MNHEY, CDR2 SVGEGT. Trimming took off 0 bases at V and 0 bases at J, with 9 bases between the two ends. The CDR3 loop is CASSYSPASSYNEQFF. CDR3 bases: TGTGCCAGCAGTTACTCCCCAGCCTCCTCCTACAATGAGCAGTTCTTC.

The sample holds many counts of this clonotype. The chain carries TRBV7-9 and TRBJ2-7; the match to TRBD2 covers 12 bases. V shed 7 bases, J shed 1 base, and the junction held 8 bases outside the gene matches. This CDR3 is built from 16 residues. Germline V lookup: CDR1 SEHNR, CDR2 FQNEAQ (reference sequence). The CDR3 sequence is CASNRLAGDGSYEQYF. CDR3 nucleotides: TGTGCCAGCAACCGACTAGCGGGAGATGGGTCCTACGAGCAGTACTTC.

This clonotype was counted ten times or more. The chain carries TRBV11-2 and TRBJ1-1, with 11 bases lining up with TRBD1. The CDR3 is made up of 15 amino acids. Trimming cost V 8 bases and J 11 bases; bases outside gene matches: 16. Germline V gene sequence: CDR1 SGHAT, CDR2 FQNNGV. This chain's CDR3 is CASGREPGQGVVAFF. CDR3 nucleotide sequence: TGTGCCAGCGGTCGGGAACCGGGACAGGGGGTTGTCGCTTTCTTT.

This sequence joins TRBV4-1 and TRBJ2-7, with 7 bases lining up with TRBD1. J gave up 1 base and V 1 base, and 13 bases lay outside the gene matches. The CDR3 runs to 18 residues. CDR1 is MGHRA and CDR2 is YSYEKL in the germline V gene. CDR3 sequence (DNA): TGCGCCAGCAGCCAAGTCCGGGGAAGAGACAGGGATTCCTACGAGCAGTACTTC. It specifies CASSQVRGRDRDSYEQYF.